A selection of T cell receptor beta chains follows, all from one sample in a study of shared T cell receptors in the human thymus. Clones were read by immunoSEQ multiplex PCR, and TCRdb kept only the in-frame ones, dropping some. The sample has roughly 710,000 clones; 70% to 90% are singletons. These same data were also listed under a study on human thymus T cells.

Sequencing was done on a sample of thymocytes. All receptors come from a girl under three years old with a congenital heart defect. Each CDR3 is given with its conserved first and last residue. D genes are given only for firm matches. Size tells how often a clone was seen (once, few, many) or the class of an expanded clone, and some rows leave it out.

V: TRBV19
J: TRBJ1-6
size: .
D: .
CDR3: CASSRTQDPGSPLHF
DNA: TGTGCCAGTAGTAGGACTCAGGACCCGGGTTCACCCCTCCACTTT

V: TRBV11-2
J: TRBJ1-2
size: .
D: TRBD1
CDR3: CASSCGTEGNIGYTF
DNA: TGTGCCAGCAGCTGCGGGACAGAGGGGAATATTGGCTACACCTTC

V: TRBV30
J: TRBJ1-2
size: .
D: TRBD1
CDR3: CAWSVAGQGKDYTF
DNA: TGTGCCTGGAGTGTAGCTGGACAGGGGAAGGACTACACCTTC

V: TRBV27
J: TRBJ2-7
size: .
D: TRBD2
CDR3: CASSIGTSGDYEQYF
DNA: TGTGCCAGCTCTATCGGGACTAGCGGGGACTACGAGCAGTACTTC

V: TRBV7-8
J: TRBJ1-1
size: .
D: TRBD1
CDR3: CASSSSTGTGNTEAFF
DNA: TGTGCCAGCAGCTCGTCTACCGGGACAGGGAACACTGAAGCTTTCTTT

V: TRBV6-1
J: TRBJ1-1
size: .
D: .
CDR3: CASSEKSSWRRVNTEAFF
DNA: TGTGCCAGCAGTGAAAAGTCGTCGTGGAGACGGGTGAACACTGAAGCTTTCTTT

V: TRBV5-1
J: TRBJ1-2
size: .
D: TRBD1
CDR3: CASSWTGVGCGYTF
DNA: TGCGCCAGCAGCTGGACAGGGGTCGGCTGTGGCTACACCTTC

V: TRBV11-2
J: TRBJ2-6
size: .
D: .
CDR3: CASSFRQGSGANVLTF
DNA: TGTGCCAGCAGCTTTAGGCAGGGCTCTGGGGCCAACGTCCTGACTTTC

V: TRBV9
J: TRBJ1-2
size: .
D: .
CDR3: CASSVGTWTVANYGYTF
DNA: TGTGCCAGCAGCGTAGGGACTTGGACAGTCGCAAACTATGGCTACACCTTC

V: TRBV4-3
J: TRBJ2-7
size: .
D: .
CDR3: CASSPRHRALSYEQYF
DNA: TGCGCCAGCAGCCCTAGACACAGGGCCCTCTCCTACGAGCAGTACTTC

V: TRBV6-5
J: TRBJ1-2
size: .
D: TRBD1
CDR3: CASSYFFPEGTDGYTF
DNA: TGTGCCAGCAGTTACTTCTTCCCGGAGGGGACAGACGGCTACACCTTC

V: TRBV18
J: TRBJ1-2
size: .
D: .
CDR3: CASSPNRQRYGYTF
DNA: TGTGCCAGCTCACCGAATCGACAGCGCTATGGCTACACCTTC

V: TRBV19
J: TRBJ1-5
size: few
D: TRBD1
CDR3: CASSPRTGSNQPQHF
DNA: TGTGCCAGTAGTCCACGGACAGGAAGTAATCAGCCCCAGCATTTT

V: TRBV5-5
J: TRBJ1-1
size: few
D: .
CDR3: CASSFGGPEAFF
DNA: TGTGCCAGCAGCTTTGGAGGTCCTGAAGCTTTCTTT

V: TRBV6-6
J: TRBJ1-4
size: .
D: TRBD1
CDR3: CASSPAGQSNEKLFF
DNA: TGTGCCAGCAGCCCGGCGGGACAGTCAAATGAAAAACTGTTTTTT

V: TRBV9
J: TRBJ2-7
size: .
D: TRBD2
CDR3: CASSVYGLAGVVSEQYF
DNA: TGTGCCAGCAGCGTATACGGCCTAGCGGGGGTCGTCAGCGAGCAGTACTTC

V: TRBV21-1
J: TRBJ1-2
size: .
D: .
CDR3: CASSRDPPGQDYGYTF
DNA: TGTGCCAGCAGCCGCGACCCTCCGGGACAGGACTATGGCTACACCTTC

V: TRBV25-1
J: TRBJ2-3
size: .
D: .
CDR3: CASSERTSTGLTDTQYF
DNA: TGTGCCAGCAGTGAAAGGACCTCCACAGGGCTCACAGATACGCAGTATTTT

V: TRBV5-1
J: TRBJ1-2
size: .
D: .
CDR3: CASSTPPSIVAVNYGYTF
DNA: TGCGCCAGCAGCACCCCCCCTTCTATAGTCGCCGTGAACTATGGCTACACCTTC

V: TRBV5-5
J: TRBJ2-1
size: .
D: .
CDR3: CASSLEDSGDRVNEQFF
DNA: TGTGCCAGCAGCTTGGAGGACAGTGGGGATCGGGTCAATGAGCAGTTCTTC

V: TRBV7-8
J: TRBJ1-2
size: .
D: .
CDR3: CASCPGGLYGYTF
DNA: TGTGCCAGCTGCCCCGGTGGGCTCTATGGCTACACCTTC

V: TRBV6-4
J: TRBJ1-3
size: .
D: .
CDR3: CASSDDPRAGNTIYF
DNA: TGTGCCAGCAGTGACGACCCGAGGGCCGGAAACACCATATATTTT

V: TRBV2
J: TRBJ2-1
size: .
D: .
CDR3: CASSAYNEQFF
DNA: TGTGCCAGCAGTGCTTACAATGAGCAGTTCTTC

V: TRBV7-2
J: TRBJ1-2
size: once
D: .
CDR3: CASSIGQYGYTF
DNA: TGTGCCAGCAGCATCGGACAGTATGGCTACACCTTC

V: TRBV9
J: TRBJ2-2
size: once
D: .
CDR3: CASSVQAGELFF
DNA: TGTGCCAGCAGCGTACAAGCTGGGGAGCTGTTTTTT

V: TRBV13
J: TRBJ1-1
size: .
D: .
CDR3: CASSLVGLYTEAFF
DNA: TGTGCCAGCAGCTTAGTGGGCCTATACACTGAAGCTTTCTTT

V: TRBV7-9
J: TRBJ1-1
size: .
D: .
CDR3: CASSLVGMGTTEAFF
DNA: TGTGCCAGCAGCTTAGTTGGAATGGGCACCACTGAAGCTTTCTTT

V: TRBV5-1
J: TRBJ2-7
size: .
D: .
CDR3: CASSLELSGHEQYF
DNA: TGCGCCAGCAGCTTGGAGCTTAGCGGTCACGAGCAGTACTTC

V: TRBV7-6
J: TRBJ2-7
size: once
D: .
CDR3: CASSLVGQGSIYEQYF
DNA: TGTGCCAGCAGCTTAGTGGGGCAGGGTTCGATCTACGAGCAGTACTTC

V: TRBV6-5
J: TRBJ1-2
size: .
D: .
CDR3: CASSYWGDKRGGYTF
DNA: TGTGCCAGCAGTTACTGGGGGGATAAACGAGGGGGCTACACCTTC

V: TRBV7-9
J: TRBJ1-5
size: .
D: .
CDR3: CASSLGAGQNSNQPQHF
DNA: TGTGCCAGCAGCTTAGGGGCCGGACAGAATAGCAATCAGCCCCAGCATTTT

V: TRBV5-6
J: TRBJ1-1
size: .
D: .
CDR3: CASSYGQSNTEAFF
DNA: TGTGCCAGCAGTTACGGACAGTCGAACACTGAAGCTTTCTTT

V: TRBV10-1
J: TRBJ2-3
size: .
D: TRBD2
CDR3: CASSDTAGGTRNADTQYF
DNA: TGCGCCAGCAGTGATACAGCGGGGGGGACTCGAAACGCAGATACGCAGTATTTT

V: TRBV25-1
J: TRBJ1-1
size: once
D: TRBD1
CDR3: CASRGTALIEAFF
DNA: TGTGCCAGCAGGGGGACAGCGTTAATTGAAGCTTTCTTT

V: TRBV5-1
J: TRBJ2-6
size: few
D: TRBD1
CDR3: CASSEGQSGANVLTF
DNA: TGCGCCAGCAGCGAGGGACAGTCTGGGGCCAACGTCCTGACTTTC

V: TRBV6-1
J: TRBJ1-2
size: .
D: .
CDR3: CASSNYRTPYYGYTF
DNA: TGTGCCAGCAGCAATTACAGGACGCCCTACTATGGCTACACCTTC

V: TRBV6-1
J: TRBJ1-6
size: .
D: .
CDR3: CASSEESRSSYNSPLHF
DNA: TGTGCCAGCAGTGAAGAGAGTAGGAGCTCCTATAATTCACCCCTCCACTTT

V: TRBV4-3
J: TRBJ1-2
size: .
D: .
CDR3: CASSRDGNYGYTF
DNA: TGCGCCAGCAGCCGTGACGGGAACTATGGCTACACCTTC

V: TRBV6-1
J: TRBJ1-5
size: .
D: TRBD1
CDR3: CASSEEGTGLGNQPQHF
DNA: TGTGCCAGCAGTGAAGAAGGGACAGGGTTAGGGAATCAGCCCCAGCATTTT

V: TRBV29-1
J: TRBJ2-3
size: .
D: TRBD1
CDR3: CSLIGTTGPTDTQYF
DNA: TGCAGCCTCATAGGTACGACAGGGCCTACAGATACGCAGTATTTT

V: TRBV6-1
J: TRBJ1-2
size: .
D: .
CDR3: CASSEQFGRAIGREGYTF
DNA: TGTGCCAGCAGTGAACAATTTGGCAGGGCCATCGGGAGGGAGGGCTACACCTTC

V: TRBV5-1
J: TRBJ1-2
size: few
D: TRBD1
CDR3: CASSLSLQGGGYTF
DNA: TGCGCCAGCAGCTTGAGCCTACAGGGGGGTGGCTACACCTTC

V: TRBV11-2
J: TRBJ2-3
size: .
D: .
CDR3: CASSLVTLTDTQYF
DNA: TGTGCCAGCAGCTTAGTGACTCTCACAGATACGCAGTATTTT

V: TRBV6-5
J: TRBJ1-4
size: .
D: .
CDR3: CATCSGQSNEKLFF
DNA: TGTGCCACCTGTTCCGGACAGTCTAATGAAAAACTGTTTTTT

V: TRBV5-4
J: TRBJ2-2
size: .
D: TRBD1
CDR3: CASSFTGTGTGELFF
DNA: TGTGCCAGCAGCTTTACCGGGACAGGGACCGGGGAGCTGTTTTTT